This T cell receptor beta chain came from a study of blood T cell repertoires in COVID-19. Turning to the study itself: Material from acute and convalescent COVID-19 was sourced from the United States, Italy and Spain.

As processed by the authors: Scientists estimated how many nucleated cells there were by amplifying reference gene primers. Here immunoSEQ multiplex PCR was the method, and the copy in TCRdb shows in-frame clones only, minus some. That table is the source of V, J and clone size, and D and trimming were worked out from the DNA. Here the sample spans 190,000 or so clones, 81% being singletons. Each participant's cohort was designated according to participant-reported clinical history. The CDR3 covers 15 residues. Trimming took off 0 bases at V and 3 bases at J, with 10 bases between the two ends. Germline assignment: CDR1 SGHDT and CDR2 YYEEEE.

The clonotype originates from a man in his forties who had recovered from COVID-19. Sequenced input: PBMCs or T cells enriched from blood (not recorded which). V usage is TRBV5-6 and J usage is TRBJ1-3; no definite D call. The CDR3 reads CASSLAPTVGNTIYF. CDR3 sequence (DNA): TGTGCCAGCAGCTTGGCTCCAACAGTTGGAAACACCATATATTTT.